The rows below give T cell receptor beta chains drawn from one sample of a study of human T cells and chemical hapten exposure. MiXCR, applied by TCRdb to the RACE reads, yields one record per CDR3 protein. The table includes about 50,000 distinct CDR3 sequences, less than 10% detected once. The input for sequencing was whole blood, taken in connection with sensitization to the hapten diphenylcyclopropenone (DPC). All receptors come from a woman between 45 and 65 years old with alopecia areata. Some clones in this sample may be carry-over from other donors' samples. Both conserved end residues are part of each CDR3. A D gene is named only where the DNA matches it firmly. The size entry is marked missing in some rows and otherwise reads once, few, many or a size class.

clone size: many; J gene: TRBJ1-5; D gene: -; V gene: TRBV29-1; CDR3 DNA: TGCAGCGTTGCTGGGGGGGCAGATCAGCCCCAGCATTTT; CDR3 protein: CSVAGGADQPQHF
clone size: -; J gene: TRBJ2-7; D gene: -; V gene: TRBV10-3; CDR3 DNA: TGTGCCATCAGTGATCAACAGGTCCCCTACGAGCAGTACTTC; CDR3 protein: CAISDQQVPYEQYF
clone size: few; J gene: TRBJ2-6; D gene: -; V gene: TRBV7-2; CDR3 DNA: TGTGCCAGCAGTTTACAGGGTGCGGGGGCCAACGTCCTGACTTTC; CDR3 protein: CASSLQGAGANVLTF
clone size: many; J gene: TRBJ2-1; D gene: -; V gene: TRBV18; CDR3 DNA: TGTGCCAGCTCACCTCAGGGCGGACGAGATGAGCAGTTCTTC; CDR3 protein: CASSPQGGRDEQFF
clone size: -; J gene: TRBJ2-5; D gene: TRBD1; V gene: TRBV11-1; CDR3 DNA: TGTGCCAGCAGCTTGGGACAGGACCAAGAGACCCAGTACTTC; CDR3 protein: CASSLGQDQETQYF
clone size: -; J gene: TRBJ1-2; D gene: -; V gene: TRBV18; CDR3 DNA: TGTGCCAGCTCACGACTGGATTATGGCTACACCTTC; CDR3 protein: CASSRLDYGYTF
clone size: -; J gene: TRBJ2-1; D gene: TRBD2; V gene: TRBV6-5; CDR3 DNA: TGTGCCAGCATGGGTAGCGGGGGTTCCTACAATGAGCAGTTCTTC; CDR3 protein: CASMGSGGSYNEQFF
clone size: -; J gene: TRBJ1-1; D gene: -; V gene: TRBV7-2; CDR3 DNA: TGTGCCAGCAGTCTCATGGGGGCGGCTTTCTTT; CDR3 protein: CASSLMGAAFF
clone size: few; J gene: TRBJ2-5; D gene: -; V gene: TRBV10-1; CDR3 DNA: TGCGCCAGCAGTGAGAGGTCCGAAGGGGGGCCCAAAGAGACCCAGTACTTC; CDR3 protein: CASSERSEGGPKETQYF
clone size: many; J gene: TRBJ1-3; D gene: -; V gene: TRBV29-1; CDR3 DNA: TGCAGCGTTGTATCCCCCGGAAACACCATATATTTT; CDR3 protein: CSVVSPGNTIYF
clone size: -; J gene: TRBJ2-3; D gene: -; V gene: TRBV4-1; CDR3 DNA: TGCGCCAGCAGCCAAGAATTCTCCAGGGGAGGGACAGATACGCAGTATTTT; CDR3 protein: CASSQEFSRGGTDTQYF
clone size: many; J gene: TRBJ1-1; D gene: -; V gene: TRBV11-2; CDR3 DNA: TGTGCCAGCAGCTTAGGTCCCAGGTTTGAAGCTTTCTTT; CDR3 protein: CASSLGPRFEAFF
clone size: -; J gene: TRBJ1-1; D gene: -; V gene: TRBV12-3/TRBV12-4; CDR3 DNA: TGTGCCAGCAACGATCAGAGCACTGAAGCTTTCTTT; CDR3 protein: CASNDQSTEAFF
clone size: many; J gene: TRBJ2-7; D gene: -; V gene: TRBV4-1; CDR3 DNA: TGCGCCAGCAGCCCCGGCGGGGACTCCTACGAGCAGTACTTC; CDR3 protein: CASSPGGDSYEQYF
clone size: many; J gene: TRBJ2-5; D gene: TRBD2; V gene: TRBV2; CDR3 DNA: TGTGCCAGCAGTGCTGTAGCGGGGCTCCAAGAGACCCAGTACTTC; CDR3 protein: CASSAVAGLQETQYF
clone size: many; J gene: TRBJ1-1; D gene: -; V gene: TRBV2; CDR3 DNA: TGTGCCAGCAGTTGGGGCAGGATTAACACTGAAGCTTTCTTT; CDR3 protein: CASSWGRINTEAFF
clone size: many; J gene: TRBJ1-1; D gene: -; V gene: TRBV6-2/TRBV6-3; CDR3 DNA: TGTGCCAGCAGTTACGAGAGGGCAAGGACTGAAGCTTTCTTT; CDR3 protein: CASSYERARTEAFF
clone size: few; J gene: TRBJ2-1; D gene: -; V gene: TRBV14; CDR3 DNA: TGTGCCAGCAGCCACCTAAGACTCGTGAATGAGCAGTTCTTC; CDR3 protein: CASSHLRLVNEQFF
clone size: many; J gene: TRBJ1-1; D gene: -; V gene: TRBV5-5; CDR3 DNA: TGTGCCAGCAGCTTGGTTATTGTGGCGGGGACTGAAGCTTTCTTT; CDR3 protein: CASSLVIVAGTEAFF
clone size: many; J gene: TRBJ2-3; D gene: TRBD2; V gene: TRBV7-2; CDR3 DNA: TGTGCCAGCAGCTTAGTTCGGACTAGCGGCACAGATACGCAGTATTTT; CDR3 protein: CASSLVRTSGTDTQYF
clone size: many; J gene: TRBJ1-5; D gene: -; V gene: TRBV10-3; CDR3 DNA: TGTGCCATCAGTGAGGGCGGATATGTAGGCAATCAGCCCCAGCATTTT; CDR3 protein: CAISEGGYVGNQPQHF
clone size: many; J gene: TRBJ1-1; D gene: -; V gene: TRBV5-1; CDR3 DNA: TGCGCCAGCAGCTTGATAAGCCAGAGAGGCGGGAACACTGAAGCTTTCTTT; CDR3 protein: CASSLISQRGGNTEAFF
clone size: few; J gene: TRBJ1-1; D gene: -; V gene: TRBV6-2/TRBV6-3; CDR3 DNA: TGTGCCAGCAGTCCCTCCTCTCTCCCCTACACTGAAGCTTTCTTT; CDR3 protein: CASSPSSLPYTEAFF
clone size: many; J gene: TRBJ1-4; D gene: TRBD1; V gene: TRBV12-3/TRBV12-4; CDR3 DNA: TGTGCCAGCGTTCGGACAGGGATTAATGAAAAACTGTTTTTT; CDR3 protein: CASVRTGINEKLFF
clone size: few; J gene: TRBJ2-1; D gene: TRBD2; V gene: TRBV3-1; CDR3 DNA: TGTGCCAGCAGCCCGTCGCGACTGGCAGCGGGACGCCACAATGAGCAGTTCTTC; CDR3 protein: CASSPSRLAAGRHNEQFF
clone size: -; J gene: TRBJ2-3; D gene: TRBD2; V gene: TRBV11-2; CDR3 DNA: TGTGCCAGCAGCACCTATGGGAGGGCCCCGGCAGGTACGCAGTATTTT; CDR3 protein: CASSTYGRAPAGTQYF
clone size: many; J gene: TRBJ1-4; D gene: -; V gene: TRBV10-2; CDR3 DNA: TGCGCCAGCAGGCGGGACGAACCTGAAAAACTGTTTTTT; CDR3 protein: CASRRDEPEKLFF
clone size: -; J gene: TRBJ1-1; D gene: TRBD1; V gene: TRBV28; CDR3 DNA: TGTGCCAGCAGTCCAACAGGGACAGGGAACACTGAAGCTTTCTTT; CDR3 protein: CASSPTGTGNTEAFF
clone size: many; J gene: TRBJ2-4; D gene: TRBD1; V gene: TRBV28; CDR3 DNA: TGTGCCAGCAGTTCGCTAGACAGGGATCACATTCAGTACTTC; CDR3 protein: CASSSLDRDHIQYF
clone size: many; J gene: TRBJ1-1; D gene: -; V gene: TRBV7-2; CDR3 DNA: TGTGCCAGCAGCGGTCCCTTGGCTTCAGGGTCCCCCACTGAAGCTTTCTTT; CDR3 protein: CASSGPLASGSPTEAFF
clone size: many; J gene: TRBJ2-2; D gene: -; V gene: TRBV9; CDR3 DNA: TGTGCCAGCAACTTACAGGGAACCGGGGAGCTGTTTTTT; CDR3 protein: CASNLQGTGELFF
clone size: many; J gene: TRBJ2-3; D gene: -; V gene: TRBV6-5; CDR3 DNA: TGTGCCAGCAGCCCCAACCGGCCGAGCACAGATACGCAGTATTTT; CDR3 protein: CASSPNRPSTDTQYF
clone size: many; J gene: TRBJ1-4; D gene: -; V gene: TRBV25-1; CDR3 DNA: TGTGCCAGCAGTGAGGGGGGAGATAATGAAAAACTGTTTTTT; CDR3 protein: CASSEGGDNEKLFF
clone size: many; J gene: TRBJ1-6; D gene: -; V gene: TRBV14; CDR3 DNA: TGTGCCAGCAGCCCCCGGACGAATTCACCCCTCCACTTT; CDR3 protein: CASSPRTNSPLHF
clone size: -; J gene: TRBJ2-4; D gene: -; V gene: TRBV6-5; CDR3 DNA: TGTGCCAGCAGTTGGAGTCCGGCCAAAAACATTCAGTACTTC; CDR3 protein: CASSWSPAKNIQYF
clone size: many; J gene: TRBJ1-1; D gene: -; V gene: TRBV12-3/TRBV12-4; CDR3 DNA: TGTGCCAGCAGTTTGATAGGCCAGAACACTGAAGCTTTCTTT; CDR3 protein: CASSLIGQNTEAFF
clone size: -; J gene: TRBJ1-5; D gene: TRBD1; V gene: TRBV2; CDR3 DNA: TGTGCCAGCAGTGATCAAGCGGCAGGGGGAAATCAGCCCCAGCATTTT; CDR3 protein: CASSDQAAGGNQPQHF
clone size: few; J gene: TRBJ2-7; D gene: TRBD2; V gene: TRBV11-2; CDR3 DNA: TGTGCCAGCAGCCCCCCCCTAGCGGGGGCGATTTACGAGCAGTACTTC; CDR3 protein: CASSPPLAGAIYEQYF
clone size: -; J gene: TRBJ2-1; D gene: -; V gene: TRBV7-6; CDR3 DNA: TGTGCCAGCAGCCCTAATACAGTGTACAATGAGCAGTTCTTC; CDR3 protein: CASSPNTVYNEQFF
clone size: -; J gene: TRBJ1-2; D gene: -; V gene: TRBV21-1; CDR3 DNA: TGTGCCAGCAGCAAACTTGGGCTAGCCTATGGCTACACCTTC; CDR3 protein: CASSKLGLAYGYTF
clone size: -; J gene: TRBJ1-1; D gene: -; V gene: TRBV18; CDR3 DNA: TGTGCCAGCTCACCATCGGTAATTCAGATGAACACTGAAGCTTTCTTT; CDR3 protein: CASSPSVIQMNTEAFF
clone size: many; J gene: TRBJ1-6; D gene: TRBD1; V gene: TRBV27; CDR3 DNA: TGTGCCAGCAGTTTTGTCGGGGCAGGGGGTGCACCCCTCCACTTT; CDR3 protein: CASSFVGAGGAPLHF
clone size: -; J gene: TRBJ2-7; D gene: -; V gene: TRBV3-1; CDR3 DNA: TGTGCCAGCCAAATCGGGTACGAGCAGTACTTC; CDR3 protein: CASQIGYEQYF
clone size: -; J gene: TRBJ1-2; D gene: -; V gene: TRBV11-2; CDR3 DNA: TGTGCCAGCAGCTTAGGTTTACAGGGCTATGGCTACACCTTC; CDR3 protein: CASSLGLQGYGYTF
clone size: -; J gene: TRBJ1-1; D gene: -; V gene: TRBV24-1; CDR3 DNA: TGTGCCACCAGTGAGGGGACGGGCAGAAATGAAGCTTTCTTT; CDR3 protein: CATSEGTGRNEAFF
clone size: -; J gene: TRBJ1-2; D gene: -; V gene: TRBV3-1; CDR3 DNA: TGTGCCAGCAGCCGAAGGGAGTTAGCTAACTATGGCTACACCTTC; CDR3 protein: CASSRRELANYGYTF
clone size: -; J gene: TRBJ2-5; D gene: TRBD2; V gene: TRBV6-2/TRBV6-3; CDR3 DNA: TGTGCCAGCAGTTACACTAGCGGGAGAGAGAAAGAGACCCAGTACTTC; CDR3 protein: CASSYTSGREKETQYF
clone size: few; J gene: TRBJ1-1; D gene: -; V gene: TRBV20-1; CDR3 DNA: TGCAGTGCTAGAGACTACACTGAAGCTTTCTTT; CDR3 protein: CSARDYTEAFF
clone size: -; J gene: TRBJ1-1; D gene: -; V gene: TRBV9; CDR3 DNA: TGTGCCAGCACCCCGGACTTGAACACTGAAGCTTTCTTT; CDR3 protein: CASTPDLNTEAFF
clone size: -; J gene: TRBJ2-2; D gene: -; V gene: TRBV29-1; CDR3 DNA: TGCAGCGTTGGCAGGGCGGGCGGGGAGCTGTTTTTT; CDR3 protein: CSVGRAGGELFF
clone size: -; J gene: TRBJ2-6; D gene: -; V gene: TRBV12-3/TRBV12-4; CDR3 DNA: TGTGCCAGCAGGGCCCTCTTCTCGGGGGCCAACGTCCTGACTTTC; CDR3 protein: CASRALFSGANVLTF
clone size: -; J gene: TRBJ2-7; D gene: -; V gene: TRBV6-6; CDR3 DNA: TGTGCCAGCTCTCGGGACGGCGGATCCTACGAGCAGTACTTC; CDR3 protein: CASSRDGGSYEQYF
clone size: many; J gene: TRBJ1-4; D gene: TRBD1; V gene: TRBV7-6; CDR3 DNA: TGTGCCAGCAGCCCATGGGGACAGGGTTTCAATGAAGGAAAACTGTTTTTT; CDR3 protein: CASSPWGQGFNEGKLFF